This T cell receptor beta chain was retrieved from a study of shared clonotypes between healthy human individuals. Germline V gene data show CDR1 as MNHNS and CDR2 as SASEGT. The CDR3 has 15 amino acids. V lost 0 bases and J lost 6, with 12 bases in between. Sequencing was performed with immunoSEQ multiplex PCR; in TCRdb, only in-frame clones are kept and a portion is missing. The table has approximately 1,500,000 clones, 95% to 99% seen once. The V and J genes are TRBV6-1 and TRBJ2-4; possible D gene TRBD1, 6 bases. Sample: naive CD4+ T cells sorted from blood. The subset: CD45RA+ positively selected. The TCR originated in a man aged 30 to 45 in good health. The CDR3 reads CASSEALTGRNIQYF. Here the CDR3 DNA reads TGTGCCAGCAGTGAAGCGCTTACAGGGAGAAACATTCAGTACTTC.